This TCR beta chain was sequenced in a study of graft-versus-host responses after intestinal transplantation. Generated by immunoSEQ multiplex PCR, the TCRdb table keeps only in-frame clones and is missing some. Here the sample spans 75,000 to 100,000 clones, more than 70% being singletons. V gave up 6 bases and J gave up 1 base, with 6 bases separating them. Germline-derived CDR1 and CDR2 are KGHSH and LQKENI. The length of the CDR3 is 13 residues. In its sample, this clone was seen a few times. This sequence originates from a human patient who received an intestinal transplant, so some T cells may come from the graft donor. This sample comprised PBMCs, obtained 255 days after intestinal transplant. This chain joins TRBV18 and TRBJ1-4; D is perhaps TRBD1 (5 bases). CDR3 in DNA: TGTGCCAGCTCCGGGGGAACTAATGAAAAACTGTTTTTT. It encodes CASSGGTNEKLFF.